Included here is one TCR beta chain sequence, with context. Assay used: immunoSEQ multiplex PCR; TCRdb lists only in-frame clones, some missing. Among some 260,000 clones listed, around 85% were seen once. Trimming removed 0 bases from V and 6 bases from J, with 17 bases in between. The CDR3 runs 16 residues. Germline V lookup: CDR1 SGHRS, CDR2 YFSETQ. The entry originates in a study of blood T cell repertoires in COVID-19. Study details: The origin of the acute and convalescent COVID-19 samples was the United States, Italy and Spain.

The specimen sequenced was peripheral blood. The J gene is TRBJ2-3, the V gene TRBV5-1, with D tentatively TRBD1 (6 bases). This clonotype was sampled from an elderly man with acute or convalescent COVID-19. The CDR3 nucleotides are TGCGCCAGCAGCTTGGCCCCAGACAGGCGTTCGGATACGCAGTATTTT. Translated: CASSLAPDRRSDTQYF.